What follows describes a single T cell receptor beta chain. At the DNA level, this CDR3 is encoded by other sequences in the same sample as well. This sample is drawn from a study of blood T cell repertoires in COVID-19. At the level of the study: Material from acute and convalescent COVID-19 was sourced from the United States, Italy and Spain.

This CDR3 comprises 19 residues. V lost 6 bases, J lost 2 bases, and 20 bases stayed unmatched. Germline loops: CDR1 SQVTM, CDR2 ANQGSEA. The study recruited people aged about 18 to 90 years across approximately 25 US areas. Clinical histories supplied by participants themselves formed the basis of cohort assignment. Among Cohort 3 donors, those recovered had two negative PCRs, clearance, or symptom resolution. This table comes from immunoSEQ multiplex PCR, and its TCRdb copy is limited to in-frame clones, with some not included. Among about 220,000 clones listed, over 80% were seen once. The sequenced sample consisted of PBMCs or T cells enriched from blood (not recorded which). The chain recombines TRBV29-1 with TRBJ2-4, with 9 bases lining up with TRBD2. The receptor was isolated from a woman in her forties who had recovered from COVID-19. The CDR3 spells CSVAGGAGGWTFTKNIQYF. In nucleotides, the CDR3 is TGCAGCGTGGCGGGGGGGGCAGGGGGGTGGACTTTTACCAAAAACATTCAGTACTTC. The complete variable domain, with remaining parts taken from reference TRBV29-1 and TRBJ2-4, reads SAVISQKPSRDICQRGTSLTIQCQVDSQVTMMFWYRQQPGQSLTLIATANQGSEATYESGFVIDKFPISRPNLTFSTLTVSNMSPEDSSIYLCSVAGGAGGWTFTKNIQYFGAGTRLSVL.